These 22 T cell receptor beta chains came from one sample sequenced in a study of T-cell reconstitution after alpha-beta-depleted transplantation in children (dated by TCRdb to the mid-2010s). The method behind the library was PCR. Sequencing took place on an Illumina HiSeq 2500. TCR libraries were prepared with molecular barcoding, using unique molecular identifiers to normalize TCRbeta repertoire quantification. TCRdb took the public reads, trimmed them with fastp at Q25, ran MiXCR for clone calling and kept in-frame beta chains. Each record represents a unique CDR3 protein, reported with the most common genes and DNA among its rows. This sample holds a few hundred thousand distinct CDR3 sequences; over 25% were observed only once. In total, the top ten clones hold under 45% of the sample. The sample's treatment or condition label is to be understood as: allogeneic hematopoietic cell transplantation with graft depleted of TCRalphabeta T cells and CD19 B cells.

The sample here was PBMCs, taken before TCRalphabeta/CD19-depleted stem cell transplant. These receptors all come from a boy younger than two with Wiskott-Aldrich syndrome, due to receive a stem cell transplant.

The chain is built from TRBV5-1 and TRBJ2-1, with 9 positions matching TRBD1. The CDR3 runs to 14 residues. V trimming: 4 bases; J trimming: 2 bases; junction bases outside the gene matches: 1. Germline lookup yields CDR1 SGHRS and CDR2 YFSETQ. For the CDR3, the DNA is TGCGCCAGCAGCGGACAGGGGCCCTACAATGAGCAGTTCTTC. It translates to CASSGQGPYNEQFF.

The rearrangement uses TRBV3-1 and TRBJ2-1; TRBD1 matches at 9 bases. Germline V gene lookup returns CDR1 LGHDT and CDR2 YNNKEL (reference sequence). Unmatched junction bases numbered 14, after V lost 5 bases and J lost 0 bases. This CDR3 contains 19 residues. As DNA, the CDR3 is TGTGCCAGCAGCTTGCGACAGGGGGTGGGGAGGAGCTCCTACAATGAGCAGTTCTTC. This codes for CASSLRQGVGRSSYNEQFF.

V usage is TRBV12-3 or TRBV12-4 and J usage is TRBJ2-7; D call uncertain. The CDR3 covers 14 residues. The V end lost 5 bases, the J end lost 0 bases, and 11 bases lay between the germline ends. In DNA form, the CDR3 reads TGTGCCAGCAGTCCGATTTTTAACTCCTACGAGCAGTACTTC. Protein product: CASSPIFNSYEQYF.

This clonotype was observed a single time. The chain has TRBV5-1 and TRBJ2-1, with TRBD2 as a possible D gene (5 bases). Between the trimmed V and J ends, which lost 1 base and 7 bases, there was a span of 15 bases. Germline V gene data show CDR1 as SGHRS and CDR2 as YFSETQ. CDR3 size: 15 residues. The CDR3 here is CASSLTGSEVNEQFF. In DNA form, the CDR3 reads TGCGCCAGCAGCTTGACGGGGTCCGAGGTTAATGAGCAGTTCTTC.

J is TRBJ2-1 and V is TRBV12-3 or TRBV12-4, with 8 bases matching TRBD2. With V trimmed by 5 bases and J by 6 bases, 9 bases remained unmatched. The CDR3 length is 15 residues. The DNA for the CDR3 is TGTGCCAGCAGTCCGGCTAGCGGGTGGTTCAATGAGCAGTTCTTC. Its translation is CASSPASGWFNEQFF.

This clonotype was observed at least ten times. The rearrangement uses TRBV7-2 and TRBJ1-6, with D unresolved. Germline CDR1 is SGHTA and CDR2 is FQGNSA. This CDR3 is built from 14 residues. Between the trimmed V and J ends, which lost 5 bases and 6 bases, there was a span of 11 bases. The CDR3 DNA follows: TGTGCCAGCAGCCCAAGGCAATCTAATTCACCCCTCCACTTT. Amino acids: CASSPRQSNSPLHF.

A few counts support this clonotype. This chain connects TRBV5-1 to TRBJ2-7; D may be TRBD1 or TRBD2 (6 bases each). The CDR3 extends over 14 amino acids. V was cut by 2 bases and J by 7 bases, with 16 bases left in between. Germline CDR1 reads SGHRS; CDR2 reads YFSETQ. CDR3 nucleotide sequence: TGCGCCAGCAGCTTAGACGGACTAAGGGGGGAGCAGTACTTC. It translates to CASSLDGLRGEQYF.

The sample holds a few counts of this clonotype. This chain joins TRBV28 and TRBJ2-1; a possible D gene is TRBD2 (5 bases). Germline assignment: CDR1 MDHEN and CDR2 SYDVKM. V gave up 7 bases and J gave up 2 bases, with 12 bases separating them. The CDR3 totals 14 residues. The CDR3 DNA is TGTGCCAGCAAAGGTACTAGACCCTACAATGAGCAGTTCTTC. This codes for CASKGTRPYNEQFF.

The chain is built from TRBV6-5 and TRBJ1-4; D not certain. Deletions cut 6 bases from V and 4 bases from J, with 6 bases between. In germline, CDR1 is MNHEY, CDR2 SVGAGI. The CDR3 spans 12 residues. The CDR3 region has the DNA TGTGCCAGCAGCTCCAATAATGAAAAACTGTTTTTT. Amino acid sequence: CASSSNNEKLFF.

V usage is TRBV10-3 and J usage is TRBJ1-1, with D perhaps matching TRBD1 (6 bases). CDR3 length: 13 amino acids. Germline CDR1 and CDR2: ENHRY and SYGVKD. V lost 3 bases and J lost 1, with 6 bases in between. CDR3 in amino acids: CAISDRGNTEAFF. The CDR3 coding sequence is TGTGCCATCAGTGACAGGGGGAACACTGAAGCTTTCTTT.

J is TRBJ2-5 and V is TRBV20-1; 11 bases fit TRBD2. V was clipped by 5 bases and J by 1 base; unmatched bases: 6. The germline CDR1 and CDR2 sequences are DFQATT and SNEGSKA (reference sequence). This CDR3 comprises 15 residues. The CDR3 DNA reads TGCAGTGCTTACTCGGGACTAGCGGTCCAAGAGACCCAGTACTTC. This translates into CSAYSGLAVQETQYF.

This sequence joins TRBV20-1 and TRBJ2-1; 12 bases match TRBD2. V gave up 5 bases and J gave up 5 bases; unmatched junction bases: 4. CDR1 and CDR2 (germline): DFQATT, SNEGSKA (reference sequence). The CDR3 has 14 amino acids. The DNA for the CDR3 is TGCAGTGCTTCTAGCGGGAGGGTCGACAATGAGCAGTTCTTC. Translated, it gives CSASSGRVDNEQFF.

This rearrangement joins TRBV7-9 to TRBJ2-2; a weak D match, TRBD1 (6 bases). In germline, CDR1 is SEHNR, CDR2 FQNEAQ (reference sequence). V was cut by 5 bases and J by 4 bases, with 14 bases left in between. The CDR3 runs to 15 residues. The CDR3 is CASSPPGQSTGELFF. The CDR3 DNA sequence: TGTGCCAGCAGCCCCCCGGGACAATCCACCGGGGAGCTGTTTTTT. Full variable domain (missing parts from reference TRBV7-9 and TRBJ2-2): DTGVSQNPRHKITKRGQNVTFRCDPISEHNRLYWYRQTLGQGPEFLTYFQNEAQLEKSRLLSDRFSAERPKGSFSTLEIQRTEQGDSAMYLCASSPPGQSTGELFFGEGSRLTVL.

J is TRBJ1-6 and V is TRBV7-9; D gene uncertain. Between the trimmed V and J ends, which lost 5 bases and 5 bases, there was a span of 13 bases. The CDR3 is 15 amino acids. CDR1 and CDR2 from the germline V gene are SEHNR and FQNEAQ (reference sequence). In DNA, the CDR3 is TGTGCCAGCAGCGAGCCGGCAGCGAATAATTCACCCCTCCACTTT. The encoded protein is CASSEPAANNSPLHF. Drawing the rest from reference TRBV7-9 and TRBJ1-6, the complete variable domain is DTGVSQNPRHKITKRGQNVTFRCDPISEHNRLYWYRQTLGQGPEFLTYFQNEAQLEKSRLLSDRFSAERPKGSFSTLEIQRTEQGDSAMYLCASSEPAANNSPLHFGNGTRLTVT.

The chain is built from TRBV5-1 and TRBJ2-1, with 11 bases identical to TRBD1. The CDR3 runs to 15 residues. Germline-derived CDR1 and CDR2 are SGHRS and YFSETQ. V gave up 2 bases and J gave up 6 bases; unmatched junction bases: 4. The chain's CDR3 is CASSFGTGGSNEQFF. The CDR3, as DNA: TGCGCCAGCAGCTTCGGGACAGGGGGAAGCAATGAGCAGTTCTTC.

In its sample, this clonotype was seen a few times. This rearrangement joins TRBV2 to TRBJ2-7; D is perhaps TRBD1 (5 bases). There are 15 residues in the CDR3. V lost 4 bases to trimming and J lost 4 bases, with 17 bases between them. From germline, CDR1 is SNHLY and CDR2 FYNNEI. This CDR3 reads CASSGQTGPSYEQYF. CDR3 in DNA: TGTGCCAGCAGTGGTCAAACAGGCCCATCTTACGAGCAGTACTTC.

V gene TRBV12-3 or TRBV12-4 combines with J gene TRBJ2-3; 8 positions agree with TRBD2. V lost 2 bases, J lost 4 bases, and 8 bases stayed unmatched. The CDR3 sequence is 16 residues long. CDR3 coding DNA: TGTGCCAGCAGTTTAACCCCGGGACTAGGCGCAGATACGCAGTATTTT. It yields the protein CASSLTPGLGADTQYF.

This clonotype was seen a few times. CDR3 DNA sequence: TGTGCCAGCTCACCATCCGGGACAGGGTCTTACGAGCAGTACTTC. The encoded protein is CASSPSGTGSYEQYF. The genes are TRBV18 and TRBJ2-7; 9 bases match TRBD1. CDR1 is KGHSH and CDR2 is LQKENI in the germline V gene. Unmatched junction bases numbered 6, after V lost 2 bases and J lost 4 bases. The CDR3 runs 15 residues.

V gene TRBV4-1 combines with J gene TRBJ2-3; D gene unclear. Trimming pared 0 bases from V and 4 bases from J, leaving 11 bases between. Germline CDR1 and CDR2: MGHRA and YSYEKL. This CDR3 region has 15 residues. Here the CDR3 reads CASSQDKVSADTQYF. The CDR3 DNA reads as TGCGCCAGCAGCCAAGATAAAGTCAGCGCAGATACGCAGTATTTT.

The chain carries TRBV7-6 and TRBJ2-2; no clear D. The V gene lost 5 bases and the J gene lost 3 bases, with 4 bases spanning the gap. There are 12 residues in the CDR3. Germline values: CDR1 SGHVS, CDR2 FNYEAQ. The CDR3: CASSTYTGELFF. The DNA of the CDR3 is TGTGCCAGCAGCACTTACACCGGGGAGCTGTTTTTT.

This chain links TRBV6-1 with TRBJ2-7; the match to TRBD2 covers 9 bases. V shed 9 bases, J shed 1 base, and the junction held 13 bases outside the gene matches. Germline V gene sequence: CDR1 MNHNS, CDR2 SASEGT. CDR3 length: 16 amino acids. The CDR3 DNA reads as TGTGCCAGACCCTCGGAGGCGGGAGGGCCGTCCTACGAGCAGTACTTC. It translates to CARPSEAGGPSYEQYF.

The chain recombines TRBV20-1 with TRBJ2-5; D is uncertain. CDR1 is DFQATT and CDR2 is SNEGSKA in the germline V gene (reference sequence). V gave up 7 bases and J gave up 5 bases, with 14 bases separating them. CDR3 size: 12 residues. The DNA for the CDR3 is TGCAGTGGGGTAGGGCTCTGGGAGACCCAGTACTTC. Its translation: CSGVGLWETQYF.